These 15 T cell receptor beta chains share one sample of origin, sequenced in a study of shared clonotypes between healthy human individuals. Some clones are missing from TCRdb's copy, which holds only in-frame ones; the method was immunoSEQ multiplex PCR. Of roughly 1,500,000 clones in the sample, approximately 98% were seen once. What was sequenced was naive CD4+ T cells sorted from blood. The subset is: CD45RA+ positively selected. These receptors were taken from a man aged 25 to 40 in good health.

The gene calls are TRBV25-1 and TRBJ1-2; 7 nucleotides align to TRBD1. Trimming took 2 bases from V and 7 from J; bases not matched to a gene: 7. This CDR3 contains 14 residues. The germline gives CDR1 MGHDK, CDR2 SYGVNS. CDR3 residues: CASSELDRALGYTF. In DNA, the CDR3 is TGTGCCAGCAGTGAACTCGACAGGGCGCTTGGCTACACCTTC.

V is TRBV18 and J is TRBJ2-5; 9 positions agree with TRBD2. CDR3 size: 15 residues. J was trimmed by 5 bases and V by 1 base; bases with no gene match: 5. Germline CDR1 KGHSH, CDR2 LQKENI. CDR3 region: CASSPLASGRETQYF. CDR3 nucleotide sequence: TGTGCCAGCTCACCACTGGCGAGCGGGAGGGAGACCCAGTACTTC.

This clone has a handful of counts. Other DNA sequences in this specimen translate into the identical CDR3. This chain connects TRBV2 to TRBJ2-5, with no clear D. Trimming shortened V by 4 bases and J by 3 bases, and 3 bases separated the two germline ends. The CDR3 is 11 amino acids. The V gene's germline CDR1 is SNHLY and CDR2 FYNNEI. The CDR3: CASSVEETQYF. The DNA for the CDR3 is TGTGCCAGCAGTGTCGAAGAGACCCAGTACTTC.

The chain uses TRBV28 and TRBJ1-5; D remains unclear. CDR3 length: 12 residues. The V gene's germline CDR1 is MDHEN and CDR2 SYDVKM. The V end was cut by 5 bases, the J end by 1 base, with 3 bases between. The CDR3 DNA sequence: TGTGCCAGCAGTGACAGCAATCAGCCCCAGCATTTT. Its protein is CASSDSNQPQHF.

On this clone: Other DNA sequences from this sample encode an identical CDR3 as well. The CDR3 is CASSPPGQRMNTEAFF. The CDR3 DNA reads TGTGCCAGCTCACCCCCGGGACAGCGAATGAACACTGAAGCTTTCTTT. This chain links TRBV18 with TRBJ1-1; 7 positions match TRBD1. This CDR3 region has 16 residues. The V gene end was trimmed by 3 bases and the J gene end by 0 bases; junction bases not matched to a gene: 7. Germline assignment: CDR1 KGHSH and CDR2 LQKENI. Drawing the rest from reference TRBV18 and TRBJ1-1, the complete variable domain is NAGVMQNPRHLVRRRGQEARLRCSPMKGHSHVYWYRQLPEEGLKFMVYLQKENIIDESGMPKERFSAEFPKEGPSILRIQQVVRGDSAAYFCASSPPGQRMNTEAFFGQGTRLTVV.

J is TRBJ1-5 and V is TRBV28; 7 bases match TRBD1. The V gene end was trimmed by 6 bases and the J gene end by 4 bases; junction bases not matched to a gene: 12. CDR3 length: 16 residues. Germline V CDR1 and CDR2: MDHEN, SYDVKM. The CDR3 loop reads CASSNLGTAANQPQHF. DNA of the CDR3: TGTGCCAGCAGCAATCTGGGGACAGCCGCTAATCAGCCCCAGCATTTT.

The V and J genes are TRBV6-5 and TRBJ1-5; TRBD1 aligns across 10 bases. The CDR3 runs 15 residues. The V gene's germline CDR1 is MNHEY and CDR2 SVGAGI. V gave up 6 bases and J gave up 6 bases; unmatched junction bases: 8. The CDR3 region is CASSRTGGDGQPQHF. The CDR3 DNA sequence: TGTGCCAGCAGCCGGACAGGGGGGGATGGTCAGCCCCAGCATTTT.

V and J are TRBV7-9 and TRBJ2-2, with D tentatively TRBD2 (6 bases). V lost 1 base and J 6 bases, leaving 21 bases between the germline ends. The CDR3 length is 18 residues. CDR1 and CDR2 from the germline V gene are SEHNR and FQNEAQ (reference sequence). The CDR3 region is CASSLVTGLPMGAGELFF. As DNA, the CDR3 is TGTGCCAGCAGCTTAGTAACGGGACTCCCAATGGGTGCCGGGGAGCTGTTTTTT.

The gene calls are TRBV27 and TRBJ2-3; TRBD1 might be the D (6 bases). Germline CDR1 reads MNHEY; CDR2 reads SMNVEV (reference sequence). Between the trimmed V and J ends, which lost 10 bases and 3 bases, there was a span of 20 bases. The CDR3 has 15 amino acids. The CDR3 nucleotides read TGTGCCACCCGACTCACAGGGCGGAGGACAGATACGCAGTATTTT. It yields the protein CATRLTGRRTDTQYF.

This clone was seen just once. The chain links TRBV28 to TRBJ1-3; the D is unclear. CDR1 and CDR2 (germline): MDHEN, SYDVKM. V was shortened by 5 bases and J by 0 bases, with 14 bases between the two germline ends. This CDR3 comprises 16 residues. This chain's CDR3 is CASSPILAYSGNTIYF. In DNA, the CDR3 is TGTGCCAGCAGTCCCATCTTAGCCTACTCTGGAAACACCATATATTTT.

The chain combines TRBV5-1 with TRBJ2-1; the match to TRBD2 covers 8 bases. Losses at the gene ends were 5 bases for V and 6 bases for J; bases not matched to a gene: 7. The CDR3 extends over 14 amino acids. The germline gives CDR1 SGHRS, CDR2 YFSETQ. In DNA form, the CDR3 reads TGCGCCAGCAGTTGGGGACTAGGGGCCAATGAGCAGTTCTTC. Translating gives CASSWGLGANEQFF.

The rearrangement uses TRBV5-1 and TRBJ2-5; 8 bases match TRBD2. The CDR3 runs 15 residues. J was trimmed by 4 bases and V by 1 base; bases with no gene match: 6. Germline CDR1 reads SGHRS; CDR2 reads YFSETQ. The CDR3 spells CASSLRGLVAETQYF. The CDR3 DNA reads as TGCGCCAGCAGCTTGCGGGGACTAGTGGCAGAGACCCAGTACTTC.

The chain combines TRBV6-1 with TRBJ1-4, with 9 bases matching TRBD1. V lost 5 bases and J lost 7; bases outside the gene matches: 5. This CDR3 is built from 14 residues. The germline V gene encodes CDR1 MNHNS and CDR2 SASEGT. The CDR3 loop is CASSIGTGIEKLFF. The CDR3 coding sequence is TGTGCCAGCAGTATCGGGACAGGGATTGAAAAACTGTTTTTT.

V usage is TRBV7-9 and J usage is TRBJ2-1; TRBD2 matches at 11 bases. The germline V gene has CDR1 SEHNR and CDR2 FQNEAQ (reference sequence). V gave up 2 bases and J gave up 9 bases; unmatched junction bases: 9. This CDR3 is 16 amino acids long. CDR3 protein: CASSLSLRLAGFEQFF. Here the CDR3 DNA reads TGTGCCAGCAGCTTAAGCTTGCGACTAGCGGGATTTGAGCAGTTCTTC.

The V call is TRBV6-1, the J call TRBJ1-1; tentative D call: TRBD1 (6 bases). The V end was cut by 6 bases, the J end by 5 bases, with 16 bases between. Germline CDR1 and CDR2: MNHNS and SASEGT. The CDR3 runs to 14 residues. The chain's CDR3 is CASSLTGGGTEAFF. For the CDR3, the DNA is TGTGCCAGCAGCCTTACTGGAGGGGGGACTGAAGCTTTCTTT.